This T cell receptor beta chain was profiled in a study of blood T cells in healthy people across ages. A J-beta primer mix and a sample-barcoded 5' primer were used in a second PCR of about 6 to 12 cycles. One entry per CDR3 protein, called by TCRdb with MiXCR from the 5' RACE reads. Among around 800,000 distinct CDR3 sequences listed, about 53% were seen once. This CDR3 is 13 amino acids long. The ends were cut back, 5 bases at V and 4 bases at J, with 9 bases in the middle. The germline V gene encodes CDR1 MDHEN and CDR2 SYDVKM. Each sample yielded at least 6 micrograms of PBMC total RNA. Of note for this clonotype: Its antigen is currently unknown.

Findings and limits, study-wide: TCR beta diversity correlated strongly with naive T cell percentage.

The chain recombines TRBV28 with TRBJ1-5; D unresolved. The receptor was isolated from a man older than 75 in good health. Sequenced input: blood. The CDR3 here is CASSTPGNQPQHF. CDR3 bases: TGTGCCAGCAGTACCCCGGGGAATCAGCCCCAGCATTTT.